Listed below are T cell receptor beta chains from one sample, sequenced in a study of T cell repertoires in cytomegalovirus infection. TCRdb used MiXCR to reprocess the reads, holding one entry per CDR3 protein. Of roughly 170,000 distinct CDR3 sequences listed, approximately 21% are singletons. No antigen is known for these receptors. Sequences were derived from CD8+ T cells from cultured PBMCs, sampled from culture after CMV antigen stimulation. The receptors come from a human donor in good health (CMV status not recorded). Some clones in this sample may be carry-over from other donors' samples. Each CDR3 is given with its conserved first and last residue. The D gene is left open where the match is weak. Rows may omit the clone size; those that give it use once, few, many or a size class.

j_gene: TRBJ1-5
v_gene: TRBV20-1
abundance: few
d_gene: NA
CDR3nt: TGCAGTGCTAGAGATGTAGGTATCAATCAGCCCCAGCATTTT
CDR3aa: CSARDVGINQPQHF

j_gene: TRBJ2-7
v_gene: TRBV7-9
abundance: NA
d_gene: NA
CDR3nt: TGTGCCAGCAGCATAGACAGATACTCCTACGAGCAGTACTTC
CDR3aa: CASSIDRYSYEQYF

j_gene: TRBJ2-1
v_gene: TRBV6-5
abundance: NA
d_gene: NA
CDR3nt: TGTGCCAGCAGAATAGAACAGGGATGGATCAATGAGCAGTTCTTC
CDR3aa: CASRIEQGWINEQFF

j_gene: TRBJ1-1
v_gene: TRBV28
abundance: many
d_gene: TRBD1
CDR3nt: TGTGCCAGCAGTTCGGGACAGGGGAACACTGAAGCTTTCTTT
CDR3aa: CASSSGQGNTEAFF

j_gene: TRBJ1-5
v_gene: TRBV7-9
abundance: NA
d_gene: NA
CDR3nt: TGTGCCAGCACTTCGGACCCCGCCGGGCAGCCCCAGCATTTT
CDR3aa: CASTSDPAGQPQHF

j_gene: TRBJ2-1
v_gene: TRBV12-3/TRBV12-4
abundance: NA
d_gene: NA
CDR3nt: TGTGCCAGCAGACCCTTCGGGGGGCTGCAGAGCTCCTACAATGAGCAGTTCTTC
CDR3aa: CASRPFGGLQSSYNEQFF

j_gene: TRBJ2-2
v_gene: TRBV20-1
abundance: NA
d_gene: NA
CDR3nt: TGCAGTGCTAGAGCCCCCACTACCGGGGAGCTGTTTTTT
CDR3aa: CSARAPTTGELFF

j_gene: TRBJ1-3
v_gene: TRBV7-2
abundance: few
d_gene: TRBD1
CDR3nt: TGTGCCAGCAGGCTAGGGGGACAGCTACTCTCTGGAAACACCATATATTTT
CDR3aa: CASRLGGQLLSGNTIYF

j_gene: TRBJ1-5
v_gene: TRBV7-2
abundance: once
d_gene: TRBD1
CDR3nt: TGTGCCAGCCGTATGGGACAGTACGGACAGCCCCAGCATTTT
CDR3aa: CASRMGQYGQPQHF

j_gene: TRBJ2-7
v_gene: TRBV7-9
abundance: medium-sized
d_gene: NA
CDR3nt: TGTGCCAGCAGCCGAGGAGGGACGGGGGACTACGAGCAGTACTTC
CDR3aa: CASSRGGTGDYEQYF

j_gene: TRBJ2-7
v_gene: TRBV11-2
abundance: NA
d_gene: TRBD1
CDR3nt: TGTGCCAGCAGCTTAGTCAGAGCCGGGACAGGGAATTACGAGCAGTACTTC
CDR3aa: CASSLVRAGTGNYEQYF

j_gene: TRBJ2-3
v_gene: TRBV28
abundance: NA
d_gene: NA
CDR3nt: TGTGCCAGCAGTTTACCGAGCCCAGATACGCAGTATTTT
CDR3aa: CASSLPSPDTQYF

j_gene: TRBJ2-5
v_gene: TRBV29-1
abundance: NA
d_gene: TRBD2
CDR3nt: TGCAGCGTTGTCGCTAGCGGGGCGGAGACCCAGTACTTC
CDR3aa: CSVVASGAETQYF

j_gene: TRBJ2-7
v_gene: TRBV4-1
abundance: few
d_gene: TRBD2
CDR3nt: TGCGCCAGCAGCCAAGTCCGAGCGGGGGGCTCCTACGAGCAGTACTTC
CDR3aa: CASSQVRAGGSYEQYF

j_gene: TRBJ2-7
v_gene: TRBV7-2
abundance: few
d_gene: NA
CDR3nt: TGTGCCAGCAGCTCCGACATAGGGAATTACGAGCAGTACTTC
CDR3aa: CASSSDIGNYEQYF

j_gene: TRBJ2-3
v_gene: TRBV4-3
abundance: few
d_gene: TRBD2
CDR3nt: TGCGCCAGCAGCCAAGAACTAGCGGGGGCCTCGCGGGATACGCAGTATTTT
CDR3aa: CASSQELAGASRDTQYF

j_gene: TRBJ2-2
v_gene: TRBV6-2/TRBV6-3
abundance: NA
d_gene: NA
CDR3nt: TGTGCCAGCAGGTCCCCGGTGGGTGACACCGGGGAGCTGTTTTTT
CDR3aa: CASRSPVGDTGELFF

j_gene: TRBJ2-1
v_gene: TRBV7-8
abundance: few
d_gene: NA
CDR3nt: TGTGCCAGCAGGTATGGAGGGGGCAATGAGCAGTTCTTC
CDR3aa: CASRYGGGNEQFF

j_gene: TRBJ1-2
v_gene: TRBV27
abundance: NA
d_gene: NA
CDR3nt: TGTGCCAGCAGTTTATCGGCAGGTGCTAACTATGGCTACACCTTC
CDR3aa: CASSLSAGANYGYTF

j_gene: TRBJ1-3
v_gene: TRBV6-1
abundance: few
d_gene: NA
CDR3nt: TGTGCCAGCAGTGGGGAAGACCCAACAGGGATCGGAAACACCATATATTTT
CDR3aa: CASSGEDPTGIGNTIYF

j_gene: TRBJ2-3
v_gene: TRBV12-3/TRBV12-4
abundance: few
d_gene: NA
CDR3nt: TGTGCCAGCAGTTTAGCGCCTCTAACCCGCACAGATACGCAGTATTTT
CDR3aa: CASSLAPLTRTDTQYF

j_gene: TRBJ2-1
v_gene: TRBV6-2/TRBV6-3
abundance: few
d_gene: TRBD2
CDR3nt: TGTGCCAGCAGTACTAGCGGGGGTTGGAATGAGCAGTTCTTC
CDR3aa: CASSTSGGWNEQFF

j_gene: TRBJ1-2
v_gene: TRBV7-9
abundance: NA
d_gene: TRBD1
CDR3nt: TGTGCCAGCAGCTCCGTGACAGGGATCTCAGTCTATGGCTACACCTTC
CDR3aa: CASSSVTGISVYGYTF

j_gene: TRBJ1-4
v_gene: TRBV19
abundance: NA
d_gene: NA
CDR3nt: TGTGCCAGTCAGGACACGACTAATGAAAAACTGTTTTTT
CDR3aa: CASQDTTNEKLFF

j_gene: TRBJ1-2
v_gene: TRBV28
abundance: NA
d_gene: NA
CDR3nt: TGTGCCAGCCGCAGGGATGGCTACACCTTC
CDR3aa: CASRRDGYTF

j_gene: TRBJ2-1
v_gene: TRBV11-2
abundance: few
d_gene: TRBD2
CDR3nt: TGTGCCAGCAGCTTCGCACTAGCGGGGGGCCCCTCCTACAATGAGCAGTTCTTC
CDR3aa: CASSFALAGGPSYNEQFF

j_gene: TRBJ1-1
v_gene: TRBV7-6
abundance: few
d_gene: NA
CDR3nt: TGTGCCAGCAGCTCTCTTAAGGGCAGCGAGAACACTGAAGCTTTCTTT
CDR3aa: CASSSLKGSENTEAFF

j_gene: TRBJ2-7
v_gene: TRBV6-5
abundance: NA
d_gene: NA
CDR3nt: TGTGCCAGCAGTTACTCGGCCTCCTACGAGCAGTACTTC
CDR3aa: CASSYSASYEQYF

j_gene: TRBJ2-7
v_gene: TRBV7-2
abundance: few
d_gene: NA
CDR3nt: TGTGCCAGCAGCTCCCCGGGCGGCTACGAGCAGTACTTC
CDR3aa: CASSSPGGYEQYF

j_gene: TRBJ2-4
v_gene: TRBV7-2
abundance: NA
d_gene: NA
CDR3nt: TGTGCCAGCAGCTTAGCCGACGGGTTTGCTTTAGCCAAAAACATTCAGTACTTC
CDR3aa: CASSLADGFALAKNIQYF

j_gene: TRBJ1-5
v_gene: TRBV4-1
abundance: once
d_gene: NA
CDR3nt: TGCGCCAGCAGCTACCGGTCAACGGGGCGGGGGGGAAATCAGCCCCAGCATTTT
CDR3aa: CASSYRSTGRGGNQPQHF

j_gene: TRBJ2-7
v_gene: TRBV7-2
abundance: few
d_gene: NA
CDR3nt: TGTGCCAGCAGCTTAGATCCCCTCGAGCAGTACTTC
CDR3aa: CASSLDPLEQYF

j_gene: TRBJ1-6
v_gene: TRBV4-1
abundance: NA
d_gene: TRBD1
CDR3nt: TGCGCCAGCAGCCTACCGGACAGGGGGGCACCCCTCCACTTT
CDR3aa: CASSLPDRGAPLHF

j_gene: TRBJ2-7
v_gene: TRBV7-6
abundance: NA
d_gene: TRBD1
CDR3nt: TGTGCCAGCAGCTCGGATGCCGACAGGGCCCACGAGCAGTACTTC
CDR3aa: CASSSDADRAHEQYF

j_gene: TRBJ2-3
v_gene: TRBV24-1
abundance: few
d_gene: NA
CDR3nt: TGTGCCACCAGTGATTTGCCCGGACCCTCAACGCAGTATTTT
CDR3aa: CATSDLPGPSTQYF

j_gene: TRBJ2-1
v_gene: TRBV7-2
abundance: NA
d_gene: NA
CDR3nt: TGTGCCAGCAGCTTAGAGGCAGAAAACAATGAGCAGTTCTTC
CDR3aa: CASSLEAENNEQFF

j_gene: TRBJ2-5
v_gene: TRBV7-6
abundance: many
d_gene: NA
CDR3nt: TGTGCCAGCAGCTTCAGACGGGGAGAAGAGACCCAGTACTTC
CDR3aa: CASSFRRGEETQYF

j_gene: TRBJ2-3
v_gene: TRBV11-2
abundance: NA
d_gene: NA
CDR3nt: TGTGCCAGCAGCTTATATCCAGATACGCAGTATTTT
CDR3aa: CASSLYPDTQYF

j_gene: TRBJ2-1
v_gene: TRBV11-2
abundance: few
d_gene: NA
CDR3nt: TGTGCCAGCAGCTTTGGGGGCCTATCCTACAATGAGCAGTTCTTC
CDR3aa: CASSFGGLSYNEQFF

j_gene: TRBJ1-4
v_gene: TRBV6-6
abundance: NA
d_gene: NA
CDR3nt: TGTGCCAGCAGTTACTCCCAGGGCACTAATGAAAAACTGTTTTTT
CDR3aa: CASSYSQGTNEKLFF

j_gene: TRBJ2-5
v_gene: TRBV9
abundance: few
d_gene: TRBD1
CDR3nt: TGTGCCAGCAGCGTAGGTTCCCGAACTTACCGGGACAGGTACCAAGAGACCCAGTACTTC
CDR3aa: CASSVGSRTYRDRYQETQYF

j_gene: TRBJ2-7
v_gene: TRBV20-1
abundance: few
d_gene: NA
CDR3nt: TGCAGTGCTAGAGCGGGGAGACAGGATTCCTACGAGCAGTACTTC
CDR3aa: CSARAGRQDSYEQYF

j_gene: TRBJ1-1
v_gene: TRBV7-9
abundance: NA
d_gene: NA
CDR3nt: TGTGCCAGCAGCCCTCCCCGAGGGGACACTGAAGCTTTCTTT
CDR3aa: CASSPPRGDTEAFF

j_gene: TRBJ1-5
v_gene: TRBV19
abundance: once
d_gene: TRBD1
CDR3nt: TGTGCCAGTACTTCTGCAGGGGGCTGGGGCAATCAGCCCCAGCATTTT
CDR3aa: CASTSAGGWGNQPQHF

j_gene: TRBJ1-1
v_gene: TRBV19
abundance: NA
d_gene: TRBD1
CDR3nt: TGTGCCAGTACAACAGGGGGGACTGAAGCTTGCTTT
CDR3aa: CASTTGGTEACF

j_gene: TRBJ1-3
v_gene: TRBV20-1
abundance: NA
d_gene: TRBD1
CDR3nt: TGCAGTGCCCGACAGGGCTTACACTCTGGAAACACCATATATTTT
CDR3aa: CSARQGLHSGNTIYF

j_gene: TRBJ2-3
v_gene: TRBV9
abundance: many
d_gene: TRBD2
CDR3nt: TGTGCCAGCAGCGTAGGAACTAGCGGGGGGGCAGATACGCAGTATTTT
CDR3aa: CASSVGTSGGADTQYF

j_gene: TRBJ2-7
v_gene: TRBV6-2/TRBV6-3
abundance: NA
d_gene: NA
CDR3nt: TGTGCCAGCAGCGAAACAGGACTACCCTTTATGTACGAGCAGTACTTC
CDR3aa: CASSETGLPFMYEQYF

j_gene: TRBJ2-7
v_gene: TRBV6-5
abundance: many
d_gene: NA
CDR3nt: TGTGCCAGCAGTTACTCCCCAGCCTACGAGCAGTACTTC
CDR3aa: CASSYSPAYEQYF

j_gene: TRBJ2-2
v_gene: TRBV6-2/TRBV6-3
abundance: NA
d_gene: TRBD2
CDR3nt: TGTGCCAGCAGTTACACGCTAGCGGGGTCCGGGGAGCTGTTTTTT
CDR3aa: CASSYTLAGSGELFF

j_gene: TRBJ1-2
v_gene: TRBV7-2
abundance: NA
d_gene: TRBD1
CDR3nt: TGTGCCAGCAGCTCTAGTTCGACAGGGGCGAGGGGCTACACCTTC
CDR3aa: CASSSSSTGARGYTF